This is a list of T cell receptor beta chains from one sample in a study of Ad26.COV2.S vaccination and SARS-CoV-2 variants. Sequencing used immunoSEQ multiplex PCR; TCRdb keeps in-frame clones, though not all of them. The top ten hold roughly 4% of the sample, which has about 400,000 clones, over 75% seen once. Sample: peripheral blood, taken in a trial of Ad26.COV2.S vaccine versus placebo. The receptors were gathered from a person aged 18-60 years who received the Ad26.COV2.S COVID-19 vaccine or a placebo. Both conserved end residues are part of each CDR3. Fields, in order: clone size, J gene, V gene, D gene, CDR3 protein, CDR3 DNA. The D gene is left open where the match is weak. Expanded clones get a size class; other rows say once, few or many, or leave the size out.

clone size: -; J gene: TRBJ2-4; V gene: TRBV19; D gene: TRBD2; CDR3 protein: CASSIVSGRAKNIQYF; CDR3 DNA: TGTGCCAGTAGTATAGTATCCGGGAGGGCCAAAAACATTCAGTACTTC
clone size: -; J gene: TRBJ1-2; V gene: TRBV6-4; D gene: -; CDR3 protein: CASRPRDVGSGANYGYTF; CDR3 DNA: TGTGCCAGCAGACCCAGGGATGTGGGTTCCGGTGCGAACTATGGCTACACCTTC
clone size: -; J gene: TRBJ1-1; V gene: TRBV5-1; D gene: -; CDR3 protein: CASSLAGIGGTEAFF; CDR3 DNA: TGCGCCAGCAGCTTGGCCGGTATTGGGGGCACTGAAGCTTTCTTT
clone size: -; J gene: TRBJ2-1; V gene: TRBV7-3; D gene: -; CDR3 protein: CASSLGPSGTYNEQFF; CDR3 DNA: TGTGCCAGCAGCTTAGGGCCTTCGGGGACGTACAATGAGCAGTTCTTC
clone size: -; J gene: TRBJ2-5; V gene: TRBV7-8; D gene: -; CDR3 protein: CASSFLVAGAQETQYF; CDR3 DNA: TGTGCCAGCAGCTTTCTAGTTGCAGGGGCTCAAGAGACCCAGTACTTC
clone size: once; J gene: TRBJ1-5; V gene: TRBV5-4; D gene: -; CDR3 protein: CASSLGPFSNQPQHF; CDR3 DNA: TGTGCCAGCAGCTTGGGCCCATTTAGCAATCAGCCCCAGCATTTT
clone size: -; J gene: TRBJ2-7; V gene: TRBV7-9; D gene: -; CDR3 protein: CASSLVGPSYEQYF; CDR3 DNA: TGTGCCAGCAGCTTAGTGGGGCCCTCCTACGAGCAGTACTTC
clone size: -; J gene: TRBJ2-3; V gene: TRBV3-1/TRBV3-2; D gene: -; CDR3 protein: CASSLTDTQYF; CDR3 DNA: TGTGCCAGCAGCCTAACAGATACGCAGTATTTT
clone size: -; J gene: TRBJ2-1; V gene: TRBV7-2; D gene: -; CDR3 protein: CASSSGQTSYNEQFF; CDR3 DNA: TGTGCCAGCAGCTCCGGACAGACTTCCTACAATGAGCAGTTCTTC
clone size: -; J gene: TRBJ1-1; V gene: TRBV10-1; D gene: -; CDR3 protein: CASSERAGGLGNTEAFF; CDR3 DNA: TGCGCCAGCAGCGAGCGCGCCGGGGGCTTAGGGAACACTGAAGCTTTCTTT
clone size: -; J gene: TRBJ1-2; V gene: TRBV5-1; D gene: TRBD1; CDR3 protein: CASSNRQGDVGYTF; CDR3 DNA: TGCGCCAGCAGTAACCGACAGGGGGACGTGGGCTACACCTTC
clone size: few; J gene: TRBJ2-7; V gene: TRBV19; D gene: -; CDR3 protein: CASRGSGGHEQYF; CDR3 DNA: TGTGCCAGTAGGGGGAGCGGAGGCCACGAGCAGTACTTC
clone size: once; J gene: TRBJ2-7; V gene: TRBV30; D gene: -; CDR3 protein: CAWGSQGARAEQYF; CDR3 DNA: TGTGCCTGGGGCTCACAGGGAGCCAGGGCCGAGCAGTACTTC
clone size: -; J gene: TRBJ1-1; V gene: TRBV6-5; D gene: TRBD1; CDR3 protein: CASTVTGTGITEAFF; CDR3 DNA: TGTGCCAGCACGGTCACCGGGACAGGCATCACTGAAGCTTTCTTT
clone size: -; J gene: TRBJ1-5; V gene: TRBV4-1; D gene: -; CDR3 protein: CASSQADSYQPQHF; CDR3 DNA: TGCGCCAGCAGCCAAGCTGACAGCTATCAGCCCCAGCATTTT
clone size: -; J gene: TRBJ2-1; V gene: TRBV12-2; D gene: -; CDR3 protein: CASRSQGLAGVYNEQFF; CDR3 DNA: TGTGCAAGTCGCTCGCAAGGACTAGCGGGGGTCTACAATGAGCAGTTCTTC
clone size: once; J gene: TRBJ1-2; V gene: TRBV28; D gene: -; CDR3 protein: CASSFGQDNYGYTF; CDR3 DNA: TGTGCCAGCAGTTTTGGGCAAGATAACTATGGCTACACCTTC
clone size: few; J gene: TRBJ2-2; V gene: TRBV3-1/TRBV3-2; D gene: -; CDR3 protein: CASSQDIAANTGELFF; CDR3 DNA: TGTGCCAGCAGCCAAGATATAGCGGCGAACACCGGGGAGCTGTTTTTT
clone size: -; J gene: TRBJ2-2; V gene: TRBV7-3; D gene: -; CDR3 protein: CASSLLAWDTGELFF; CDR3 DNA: TGTGCCAGCAGCTTATTAGCTTGGGACACCGGGGAGCTGTTTTTT
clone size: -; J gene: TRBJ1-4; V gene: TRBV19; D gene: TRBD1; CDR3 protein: CASSSGGLQLFF; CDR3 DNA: TGTGCCAGTAGCTCAGGGGGGCTCCAACTGTTTTTT
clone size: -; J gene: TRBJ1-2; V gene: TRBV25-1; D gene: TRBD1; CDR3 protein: CASSGNRGEFYGYTF; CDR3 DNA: TGTGCCAGCAGTGGTAACAGGGGGGAGTTCTATGGCTACACCTTC
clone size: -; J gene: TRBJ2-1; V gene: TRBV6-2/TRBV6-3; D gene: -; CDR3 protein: CASSYGSPAGEQFF; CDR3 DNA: TGTGCCAGCAGTTACGGGTCTCCGGCGGGTGAGCAGTTCTTC
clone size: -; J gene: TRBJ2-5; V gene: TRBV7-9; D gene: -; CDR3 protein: CASGAPDRGLETQYF; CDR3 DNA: TGTGCCAGCGGCGCTCCGGATCGGGGGCTAGAGACCCAGTACTTC
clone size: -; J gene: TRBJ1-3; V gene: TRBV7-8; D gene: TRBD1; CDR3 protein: CASSYDRGRPGNTIYF; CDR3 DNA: TGTGCCAGCAGCTACGACAGGGGGAGGCCTGGAAACACCATATATTTT
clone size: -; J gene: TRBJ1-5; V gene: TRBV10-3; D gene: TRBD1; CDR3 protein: CAISGTGGEGQPQHF; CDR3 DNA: TGTGCCATCAGTGGTACAGGGGGCGAGGGTCAGCCCCAGCATTTT
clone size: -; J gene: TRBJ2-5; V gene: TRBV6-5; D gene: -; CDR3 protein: CASSMRGIQETQYF; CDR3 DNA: TGTGCCAGCAGTATGAGGGGAATCCAAGAGACCCAGTACTTC
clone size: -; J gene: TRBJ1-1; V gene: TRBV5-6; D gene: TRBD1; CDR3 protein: CASSLTRGVNTEAFF; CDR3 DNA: TGTGCCAGCAGCCTAACCAGGGGGGTTAACACTGAAGCTTTCTTT
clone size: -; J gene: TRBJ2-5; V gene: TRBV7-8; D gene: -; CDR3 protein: CASSFSTGHQETQYF; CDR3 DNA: TGTGCCAGCAGCTTTTCCACGGGACACCAAGAGACCCAGTACTTC
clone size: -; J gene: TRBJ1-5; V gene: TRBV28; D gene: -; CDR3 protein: CASQLGVGLNQPQHF; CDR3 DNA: TGTGCCAGCCAATTGGGGGTAGGACTCAATCAGCCCCAGCATTTT
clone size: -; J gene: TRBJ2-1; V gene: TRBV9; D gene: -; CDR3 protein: CASSPRGMAGLNEQFF; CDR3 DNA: TGTGCCAGCAGCCCCCGCGGTATGGCAGGGTTAAATGAGCAGTTCTTC
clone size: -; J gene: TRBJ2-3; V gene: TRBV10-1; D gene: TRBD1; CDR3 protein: CASSESNSGGPDTQYF; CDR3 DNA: TGCGCCAGCAGTGAGTCGAATTCAGGGGGCCCAGATACGCAGTATTTT
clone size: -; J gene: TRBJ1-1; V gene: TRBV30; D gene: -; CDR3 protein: CAWGRLLVNTEAFF; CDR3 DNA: TGTGCCTGGGGACGTTTATTGGTGAACACTGAAGCTTTCTTT
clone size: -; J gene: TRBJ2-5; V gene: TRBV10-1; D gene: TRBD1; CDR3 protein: CASSSRTGSQETQYF; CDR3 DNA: TGCGCCAGCAGCTCACGGACAGGGTCTCAAGAGACCCAGTACTTC
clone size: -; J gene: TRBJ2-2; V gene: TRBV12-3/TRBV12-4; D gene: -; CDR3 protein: CASAVTNTGELFF; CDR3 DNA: TGTGCCAGCGCGGTTACAAACACCGGGGAGCTGTTTTTT
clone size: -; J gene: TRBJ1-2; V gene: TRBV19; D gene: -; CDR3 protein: CASSIQGINYGYTF; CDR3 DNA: TGTGCCAGTAGTATACAGGGGATTAACTATGGCTACACCTTC
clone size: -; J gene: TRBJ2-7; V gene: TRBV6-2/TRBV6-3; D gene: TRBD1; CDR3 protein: CASSYHEQGPSYEQYF; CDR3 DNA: TGTGCCAGCAGTTACCATGAACAGGGGCCGTCCTACGAGCAGTACTTC
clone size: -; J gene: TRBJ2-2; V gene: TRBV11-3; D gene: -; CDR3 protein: CASSQGRGDGELFF; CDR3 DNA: TGTGCCAGCAGCCAGGGCAGGGGTGACGGGGAGCTGTTTTTT
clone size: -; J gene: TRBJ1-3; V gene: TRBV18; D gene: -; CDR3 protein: CASSPLVQSSSGNTIYF; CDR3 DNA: TGTGCCAGCTCACCACTGGTACAATCGAGCTCTGGAAACACCATATATTTT
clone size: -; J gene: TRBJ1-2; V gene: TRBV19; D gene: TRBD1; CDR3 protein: CASRVTGGGGYTF; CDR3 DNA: TGTGCCAGTAGGGTGACAGGGGGCGGTGGCTACACCTTC
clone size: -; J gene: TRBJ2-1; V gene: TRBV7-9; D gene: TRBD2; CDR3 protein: CASSSSPQRGHNEQFF; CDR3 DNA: TGTGCCAGCAGCTCAAGTCCCCAGCGGGGACACAATGAGCAGTTCTTC
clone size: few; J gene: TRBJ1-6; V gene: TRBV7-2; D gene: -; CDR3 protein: CASSLVGAGPLHF; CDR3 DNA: TGTGCCAGCAGCTTAGTTGGGGCGGGACCCCTCCACTTT
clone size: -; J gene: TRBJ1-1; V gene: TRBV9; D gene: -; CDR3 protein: CASNVVGSAGTEAFF; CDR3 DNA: TGTGCCAGCAATGTCGTAGGGTCGGCGGGCACTGAAGCTTTCTTT
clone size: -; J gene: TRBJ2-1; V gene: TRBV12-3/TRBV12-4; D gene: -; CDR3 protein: CASSLNNEQFF; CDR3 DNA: TGTGCCAGCAGTTTGAATAATGAGCAGTTCTTC
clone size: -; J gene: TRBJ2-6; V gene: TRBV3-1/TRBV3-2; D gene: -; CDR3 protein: CASLPGVGANVLTF; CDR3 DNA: TGTGCCAGCCTTCCAGGGGTAGGGGCCAACGTCCTGACTTTC
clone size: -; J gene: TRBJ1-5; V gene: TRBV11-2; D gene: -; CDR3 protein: CASSLDSRGGQPQHF; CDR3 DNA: TGTGCCAGCAGCTTAGACAGCAGGGGCGGTCAGCCCCAGCATTTT
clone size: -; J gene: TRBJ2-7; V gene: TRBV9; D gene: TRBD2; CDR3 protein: CASSRGLAAYEQYF; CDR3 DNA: TGTGCCAGCAGCCGGGGACTAGCGGCATACGAGCAGTACTTC
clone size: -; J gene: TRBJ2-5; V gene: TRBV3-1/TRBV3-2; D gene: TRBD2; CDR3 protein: CASSQGLAGPLQETQYF; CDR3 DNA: TGTGCCAGCAGCCAGGGACTAGCGGGGCCCCTGCAAGAGACCCAGTACTTC
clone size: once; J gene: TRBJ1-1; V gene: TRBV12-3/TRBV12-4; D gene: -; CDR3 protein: CASTLRSATEAFF; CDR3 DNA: TGTGCCAGCACCCTCAGGTCGGCCACTGAAGCTTTCTTT
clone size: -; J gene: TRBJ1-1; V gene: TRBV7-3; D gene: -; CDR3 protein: CASRLTHNTEAFF; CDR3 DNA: TGTGCCAGCAGGCTAACCCATAACACTGAAGCTTTCTTT
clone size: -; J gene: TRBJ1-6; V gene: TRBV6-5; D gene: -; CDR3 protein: CASSYSTGTGNSPLHF; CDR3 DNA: TGTGCCAGCAGTTACTCGACGGGGACGGGTAATTCACCCCTCCACTTT
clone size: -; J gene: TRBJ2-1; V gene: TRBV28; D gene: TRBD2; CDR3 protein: CASSLHGTSGGALVGEQFF; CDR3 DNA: TGTGCCAGCAGTTTACACGGGACTAGCGGGGGGGCTCTCGTGGGTGAGCAGTTCTTC
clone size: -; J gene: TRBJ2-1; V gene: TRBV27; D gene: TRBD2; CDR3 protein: CASRSLAGAFNEQFF; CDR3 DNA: TGTGCCAGCAGATCTCTAGCGGGGGCCTTCAATGAGCAGTTCTTC
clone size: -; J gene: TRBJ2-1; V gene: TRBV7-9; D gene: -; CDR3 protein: CASSSGLDNEQFF; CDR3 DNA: TGTGCCAGCAGCTCGGGCCTGGACAATGAGCAGTTCTTC
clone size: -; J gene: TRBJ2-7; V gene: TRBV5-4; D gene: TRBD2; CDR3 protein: CASSIFPGGEQYF; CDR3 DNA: TGTGCCAGCAGCATATTTCCGGGGGGCGAGCAGTACTTC